One sample yielded the 20 T cell receptor beta chains listed below, sequenced in a study of T cells in Graves' hyperthyroidism and ophthalmopathy. Amplification of TCR beta CDR3 regions was performed using RNA transcripts as template. A set of HTBI primers served as the primers for a first-round RT-PCR of the TCR CDR3. From the multiplex PCR reads, TCRdb called clonotypes with MiXCR, one entry per CDR3 protein. Among a few hundred thousand distinct CDR3 sequences listed, less than 20% were seen once. The sample consisted of blood. Receptor source: a man aged 45-60 years with Graves' ophthalmopathy.

The chain links TRBV28 to TRBJ2-7; TRBD1 might be the D (5 bases). This CDR3 is 14 amino acids long. Trimming stripped 5 bases from V and 5 bases from J, with 16 bases between. Germline V gene sequence: CDR1 MDHEN, CDR2 SYDVKM. This CDR3 is CASSRAQAEDEQYF. CDR3 in DNA: TGTGCCAGCAGTCGTGCACAGGCTGAGGACGAGCAGTACTTC.

The CDR3 DNA follows: TGCGCCAGCAGCTTGGCCTGGGACAGGGGCCCGCGCGAAGCTTTCTTT. Amino acids: CASSLAWDRGPREAFF. V and J are TRBV5-1 and TRBJ1-1; 10 positions match TRBD1. This CDR3 is 16 amino acids long. Trimming at V came to 0 bases and at J to 8 bases, leaving 10 bases not matched to a gene. Germline lookup yields CDR1 SGHRS and CDR2 YFSETQ.

This CDR3 reads CASRGQGPGELFF. The DNA of the CDR3 is TGTGCCAGCAGGGGACAGGGGCCCGGGGAGCTGTTTTTT. V is TRBV2 and J is TRBJ2-2; TRBD1 agrees at 10 bases. Germline lookup yields CDR1 SNHLY and CDR2 FYNNEI. V lost 6 bases, J lost 6 bases, and 1 base stayed unmatched. This CDR3 comprises 13 residues.

This clonotype came up many times. The V and J genes are TRBV29-1 and TRBJ2-5, with 8 bases aligning to TRBD1. CDR1 is SQVTM, CDR2 ANQGSEA, per germline. Unmatched junction bases numbered 8, after V lost 6 bases and J lost 2 bases. The CDR3 is 14 residues long. The CDR3 is CSVLLYRGQETQYF. The CDR3 region has the DNA TGCAGCGTCTTACTTTACAGGGGGCAAGAGACCCAGTACTTC.

This clonotype was counted only a few times. The chain carries TRBV5-1 and TRBJ2-3; D might be TRBD1 (6 bases). V lost 6 bases, J lost 1 base, and 18 bases lay in between. The CDR3 consists of 16 residues. Germline V gene lookup returns CDR1 SGHRS and CDR2 YFSETQ. The CDR3 spells CASTPGGGYRTDTQYF. The CDR3 DNA follows: TGCGCCAGCACCCCTGGGGGCGGGTACCGCACAGATACGCAGTATTTT. The whole variable domain, filled in from reference TRBV5-1 and TRBJ2-3, reads KAGVTQTPRYLIKTRGQQVTLSCSPISGHRSVSWYQQTPGQGLQFLFEYFSETQRNKGNFPGRFSGRQFSNSRSEMNVSTLELGDSALYLCASTPGGGYRTDTQYFGPGTRLTVL.

This clonotype was counted many times. This chain joins TRBV6-1 and TRBJ2-5; a weak D match, TRBD2 (7 bases). The CDR3 contains 12 residues. The germline V and J ends were trimmed by 6 bases and 4 bases, with 9 bases remaining between them. The germline gives CDR1 MNHNS, CDR2 SASEGT. The CDR3 region is CASRRGGETQYF. The CDR3, as DNA: TGTGCCAGCAGGAGGGGGGGAGAGACCCAGTACTTC.

This clonotype was detected a few times. J is TRBJ2-7 and V is TRBV7-9; D ambiguous. The CDR3 runs 15 residues. V gave up 3 bases and J gave up 0 bases, with 12 bases separating them. Germline loops: CDR1 SEHNR, CDR2 FQNEAQ (reference sequence). CDR3 sequence (DNA): TGTGCCAGCAGCTTTGGACGGATAAGCTCCTACGAGCAGTACTTC. Protein sequence: CASSFGRISSYEQYF.

The chain links TRBV5-8 to TRBJ2-2; TRBD1 matches at 7 bases. Germline V gives CDR1 SGHTS, CDR2 YDEGEE. J lost 7 bases, V lost 4 bases, and 10 bases had no gene match. CDR3 length: 15 amino acids. Here the CDR3 DNA reads TGTGCCAGCAGCCAACGACAGGGAGAGGGCGGGGAGCTGTTTTTT. Amino acid sequence: CASSQRQGEGGELFF. Full variable domain (remainder filled in from reference TRBV5-8 and TRBJ2-2): EAGVTQSPTHLIKTRGQQATLRCSPISGHTSVYWYQQALGLGLQFLLWYDEGEERNRGNFPPRFSGRQFPNYSSELNVNALELEDSALYLCASSQRQGEGGELFFGEGSRLTVL.

This clonotype was detected ten times or more. V gene TRBV3-1 combines with J gene TRBJ1-5; 9 nucleotides agree with TRBD1. Germline V gene sequence: CDR1 LGHDT, CDR2 YNNKEL (reference sequence). V shed 4 bases, J shed 4 bases, and the junction held 5 bases outside the gene matches. The CDR3 sequence is 15 residues long. CDR3 DNA sequence: TGTGCCAGCAGCCTTGGGACAGGGCAGAATCAGCCCCAGCATTTT. Its protein is CASSLGTGQNQPQHF.

This clonotype has at least ten counts. This chain links TRBV5-1 with TRBJ1-5; no clear D. Trimming shortened V by 2 bases and J by 9 bases, and 12 bases separated the two germline ends. CDR3 length equals 13 residues. Germline assignment: CDR1 SGHRS and CDR2 YFSETQ. This CDR3 reads CASSFDGEGPQHF. In DNA, the CDR3 is TGCGCCAGCAGCTTCGACGGGGAGGGGCCCCAGCATTTT.

Ten or more counts support this clonotype. Written as DNA, the CDR3 is TGTGCCAGCTCACCACCGTTCGGACAGTCTTACAATGAGCAGTTCTTC. Translating it yields CASSPPFGQSYNEQFF. The chain carries TRBV18 and TRBJ2-1; D might be TRBD1 (6 bases). The germline V gene has CDR1 KGHSH and CDR2 LQKENI. The CDR3 extends over 16 amino acids. V was trimmed by 0 bases and J by 4 bases, leaving 13 bases between them.

The chain is built from TRBV15 and TRBJ2-1, with TRBD1 as a possible D gene (6 bases). Trimming removed 8 bases from V and 3 bases from J, with 17 bases in between. This CDR3 has 15 amino acids. Germline CDR1 reads LNHNV; CDR2 reads YYDKDF (reference sequence). The CDR3: CATQGPFGSYNEQFF. The DNA for the CDR3 is TGTGCCACCCAGGGGCCTTTTGGGAGCTACAATGAGCAGTTCTTC.

This clonotype was counted many times. The junction does not match germline at one end; this may be a read error. The CDR3 DNA is TGTGCCACCAGCAGTTCCAGTACCAGCATAGATACGCAGTATTTT. This codes for CATSSSSTSIDTQYF. This rearrangement joins TRBV15 to TRBJ2-3, with D unclear. This CDR3 comprises 15 residues. Looked up from germline, CDR1 is LNHNV and CDR2 is YYDKDF (reference sequence).

The V call is TRBV3-1, the J call TRBJ2-5; D is ambiguous. Trimming shortened V by 5 bases and J by 0 bases, and 7 bases separated the two germline ends. The CDR3 is 13 residues long. CDR1 and CDR2 (germline): LGHDT, YNNKEL (reference sequence). Here the CDR3 reads CASSGPYQETQYF. The CDR3 coding sequence is TGTGCCAGCAGCGGTCCGTACCAAGAGACCCAGTACTTC.

This chain uses TRBV5-6 with TRBJ2-1, with D perhaps TRBD1 (6 bases). V was clipped by 6 bases and J by 6 bases, with 16 bases between them. CDR3 size: 14 residues. Germline V gene data show CDR1 as SGHDT and CDR2 as YYEEEE. The DNA of the CDR3 is TGTGCCAGCACACGTAGAACAGGGATCAATGAGCAGTTCTTC. It translates to CASTRRTGINEQFF.

This clonotype has ten or more counts. The chain has TRBV28 and TRBJ2-7, with a possible D match to TRBD1 (6 bases). V gave up 5 bases and J gave up 2 bases, with 16 bases separating them. Germline V gene data show CDR1 as MDHEN and CDR2 as SYDVKM. The CDR3 spans 15 residues. CDR3 sequence reads: CASSPGTYLTYEQYF. CDR3 sequence (DNA): TGTGCCAGCAGTCCGGGGACATACCTAACCTACGAGCAGTACTTC. Supplemented by reference TRBV28 and TRBJ2-7, the full variable domain reads DVKVTQSSRYLVKRTGEKVFLECVQDMDHENMFWYRQDPGLGLRLIYFSYDVKMKEKGDIPEGYSVSREKKERFSLILESASTNQTSMYLCASSPGTYLTYEQYFGPGTRLTVT.

This clonotype was counted at least ten times. The CDR3 region is CASSFGGPSTDTQYF. CDR3 sequence (DNA): TGCGCCAGCAGCTTCGGAGGGCCTAGCACAGATACGCAGTATTTT. The genes are TRBV5-1 and TRBJ2-3, with D tentatively TRBD2 (6 bases). CDR3 length equals 15 residues. Deletions cut 2 bases from V and 0 bases from J, with 10 bases between. CDR1 SGHRS and CDR2 YFSETQ come from the germline V gene.

The chain links TRBV5-1 to TRBJ2-5; TRBD2 is a possible D gene (5 bases). CDR3 length: 14 amino acids. The V end lost 2 bases, the J end lost 5 bases, and 13 bases lay between the germline ends. Germline CDR1 SGHRS, CDR2 YFSETQ. The CDR3 reads CASSFSGSTETQYF. The CDR3 nucleotides read TGCGCCAGCAGCTTTTCGGGGAGTACGGAGACCCAGTACTTC.

This clonotype came up a few times. The chain has TRBV9 and TRBJ2-5; TRBD2 matches at 9 bases. The CDR3 runs to 16 residues. Germline V gene data show CDR1 as SGDLS and CDR2 as YYNGEE. Unmatched junction bases numbered 7, after V lost 0 bases and J lost 4 bases. The CDR3 region is CASSVDWAGGTETQYF. The CDR3 DNA reads TGTGCCAGCAGCGTAGACTGGGCGGGAGGGACAGAGACCCAGTACTTC.

The rearrangement uses TRBV20-1 and TRBJ2-3; no definite D call. Trimming removed 6 bases from V and 2 bases from J, with 18 bases in between. The CDR3 length is 15 residues. The germline V gene encodes CDR1 DFQATT and CDR2 SNEGSKA (reference sequence). In nucleotides, the CDR3 is TGCAGTGCCCGCGGTCCACCGATTACCACAGATACGCAGTATTTT. Amino acids: CSARGPPITTDTQYF.